Reported below is one T cell receptor beta chain. Its antigen is unknown. Deletions cut 4 bases from V and 4 bases from J, with 10 bases between. The CDR3 length is 13 residues. Germline V gene sequence: CDR1 LNHDA, CDR2 SQIVND (reference sequence). The data are from a study of Tregs in tolerant kidney transplant recipients. Study-wide points: Findings come from small patient numbers and require larger validation. Tregs expanded with activated donor B cells seemed most donor-specific. No direct test of biological reproducibility was done here.

Unstimulated Tregs (CD4+CD25+CD127-) and CD4+CD25- non-Tregs were sorted from PBMCs. The assay was immunoSEQ multiplex PCR, and TCRdb's table has in-frame clones only and misses some. Among 90,000 or so clones listed, approximately 92% were seen once. V gene TRBV19 combines with J gene TRBJ1-1; no definite D call. The sample consisted of CD8+ T cells from blood. The sequence derives from a human donor in good health. CDR3 region: CASSTGPLTEAFF. As DNA, the CDR3 is TGTGCCAGTAGTACGGGCCCGCTCACTGAAGCTTTCTTT.